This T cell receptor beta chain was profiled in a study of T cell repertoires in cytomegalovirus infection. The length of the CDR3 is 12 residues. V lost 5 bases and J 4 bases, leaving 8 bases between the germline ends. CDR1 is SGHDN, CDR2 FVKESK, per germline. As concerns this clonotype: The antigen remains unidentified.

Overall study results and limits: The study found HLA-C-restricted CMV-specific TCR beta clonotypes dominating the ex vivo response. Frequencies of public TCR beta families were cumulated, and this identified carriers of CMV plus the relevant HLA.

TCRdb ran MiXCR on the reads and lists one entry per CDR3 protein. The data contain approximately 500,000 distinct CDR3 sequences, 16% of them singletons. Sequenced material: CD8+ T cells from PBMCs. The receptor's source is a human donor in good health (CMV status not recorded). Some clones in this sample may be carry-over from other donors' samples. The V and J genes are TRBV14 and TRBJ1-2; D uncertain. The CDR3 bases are TGTGCCAGCAGCGTCCGGACCTATGGCTACACCTTC. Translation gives CASSVRTYGYTF.